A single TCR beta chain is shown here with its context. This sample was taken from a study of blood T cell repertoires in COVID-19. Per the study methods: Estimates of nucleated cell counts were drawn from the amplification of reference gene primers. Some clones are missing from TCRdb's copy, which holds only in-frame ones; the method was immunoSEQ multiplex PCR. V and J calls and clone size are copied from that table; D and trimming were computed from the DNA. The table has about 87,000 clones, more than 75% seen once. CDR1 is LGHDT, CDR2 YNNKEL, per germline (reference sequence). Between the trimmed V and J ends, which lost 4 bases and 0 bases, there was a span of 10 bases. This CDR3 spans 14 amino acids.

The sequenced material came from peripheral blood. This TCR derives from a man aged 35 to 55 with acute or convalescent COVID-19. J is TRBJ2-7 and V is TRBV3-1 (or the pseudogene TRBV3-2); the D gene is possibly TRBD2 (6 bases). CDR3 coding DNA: TGTGCCAGCAGCCCGCGGGGTATCTCCTACGAGCAGTACTTC. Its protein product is CASSPRGISYEQYF.